This TCR beta chain derives from a study of Graves' ophthalmopathy and Graves' hyperthyroidism. Across the whole study: Stable hyperthyroidism referred to disease that showed no ophthalmopathy within 18 months of follow-up.

Ten or more counts support this clonotype. The authors amplified TCR beta CDR3 regions, and they did so from RNA transcripts for repertoire sequencing. Second-round multiplex PCR followed a first-round RT-PCR using HTBI primers. From the multiplex PCR reads, TCRdb called clonotypes with MiXCR, one entry per CDR3 protein. Found here are over a million distinct CDR3 sequences, 36% of them singletons; the top ten hold around 10%. The CDR3 extends over 14 amino acids. The germline CDR1 and CDR2 sequences are DFQATT and SNEGSKA (reference sequence). Trimming cost V 6 bases and J 2 bases, with 14 bases left between them.

The sequence came from an adult man with Graves' hyperthyroidism. Sequencing input: peripheral blood or thyroid tissue (not recorded which). J is TRBJ1-5 and V is TRBV20-1, with no clear D. CDR3: CSAKDPWGNQPQHF. In DNA form, the CDR3 reads TGCAGTGCCAAGGACCCCTGGGGCAATCAGCCCCAGCATTTT.